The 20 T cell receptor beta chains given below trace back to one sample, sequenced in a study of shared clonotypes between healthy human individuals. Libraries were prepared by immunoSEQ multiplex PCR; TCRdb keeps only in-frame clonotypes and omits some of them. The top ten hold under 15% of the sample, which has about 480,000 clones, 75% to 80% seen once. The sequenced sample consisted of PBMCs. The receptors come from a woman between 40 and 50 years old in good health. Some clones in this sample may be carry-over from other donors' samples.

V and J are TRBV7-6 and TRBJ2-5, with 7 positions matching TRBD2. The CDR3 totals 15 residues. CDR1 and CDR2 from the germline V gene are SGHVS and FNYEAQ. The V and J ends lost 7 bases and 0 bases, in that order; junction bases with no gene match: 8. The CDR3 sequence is CASTEGGPYQETQYF. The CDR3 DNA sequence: TGTGCCAGCACCGAGGGAGGGCCGTACCAAGAGACCCAGTACTTC. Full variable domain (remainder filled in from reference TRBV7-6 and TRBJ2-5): GAGVSQSPRYKVTKRGQDVALRCDPISGHVSLYWYRQALGQGPEFLTYFNYEAQQDKSGLPNDRFSAERPEGSISTLTIQRTEQRDSAMYRCASTEGGPYQETQYFGPGTRLLVL.

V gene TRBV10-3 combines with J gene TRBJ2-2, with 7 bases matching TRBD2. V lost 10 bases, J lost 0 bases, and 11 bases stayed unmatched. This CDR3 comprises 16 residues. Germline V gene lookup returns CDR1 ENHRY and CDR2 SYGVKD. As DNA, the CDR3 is TGTGCCACAGCGGGGACGGCGGACGCGAACACCGGGGAGCTGTTTTTT. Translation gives CATAGTADANTGELFF.

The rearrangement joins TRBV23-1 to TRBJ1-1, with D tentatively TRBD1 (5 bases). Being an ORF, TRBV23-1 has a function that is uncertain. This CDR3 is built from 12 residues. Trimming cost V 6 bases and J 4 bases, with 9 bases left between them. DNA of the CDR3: TGCGCCAGCAGGGGGCCCCTCACTGAAGCTTTCTTT. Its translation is CASRGPLTEAFF.

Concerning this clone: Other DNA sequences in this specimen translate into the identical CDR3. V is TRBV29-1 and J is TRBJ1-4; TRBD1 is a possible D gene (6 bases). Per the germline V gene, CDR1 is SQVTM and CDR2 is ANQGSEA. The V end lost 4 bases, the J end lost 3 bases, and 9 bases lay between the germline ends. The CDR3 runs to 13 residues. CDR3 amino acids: CSVGGRANEKLFF. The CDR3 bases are TGCAGCGTTGGGGGGCGGGCTAATGAAAAACTGTTTTTT.

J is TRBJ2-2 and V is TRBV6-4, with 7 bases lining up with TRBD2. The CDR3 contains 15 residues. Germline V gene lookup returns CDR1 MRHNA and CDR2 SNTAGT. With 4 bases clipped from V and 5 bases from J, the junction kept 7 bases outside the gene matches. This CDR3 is CASSVGGAGTGELFF. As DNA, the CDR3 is TGTGCCAGCAGTGTTGGGGGAGCGGGAACCGGGGAGCTGTTTTTT.

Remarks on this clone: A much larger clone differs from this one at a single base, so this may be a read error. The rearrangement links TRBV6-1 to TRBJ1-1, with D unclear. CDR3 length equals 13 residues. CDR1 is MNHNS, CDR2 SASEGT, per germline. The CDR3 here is CACSHRTNTEAFF. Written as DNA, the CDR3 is TGTGCCTGCAGCCACCGTACGAACACTGAAGCTTTCTTT.

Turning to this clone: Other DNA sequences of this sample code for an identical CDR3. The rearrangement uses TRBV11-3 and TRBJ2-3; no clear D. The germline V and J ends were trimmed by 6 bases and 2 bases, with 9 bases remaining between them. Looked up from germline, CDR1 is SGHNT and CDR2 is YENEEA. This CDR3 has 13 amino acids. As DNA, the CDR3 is TGTGCCAGCAGTCTGGGCTCCACAGATACGCAGTATTTT. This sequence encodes CASSLGSTDTQYF.

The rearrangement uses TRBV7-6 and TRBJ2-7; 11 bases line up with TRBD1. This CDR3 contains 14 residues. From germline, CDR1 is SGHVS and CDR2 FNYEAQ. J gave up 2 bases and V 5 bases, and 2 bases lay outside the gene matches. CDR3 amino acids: CASSAGQGAYEQYF. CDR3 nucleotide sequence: TGTGCCAGCAGCGCGGGACAGGGGGCCTACGAGCAGTACTTC.

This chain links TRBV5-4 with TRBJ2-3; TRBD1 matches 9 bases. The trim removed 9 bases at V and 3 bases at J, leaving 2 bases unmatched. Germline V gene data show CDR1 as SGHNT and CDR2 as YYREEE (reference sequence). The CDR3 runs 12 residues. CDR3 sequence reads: CATGQGTDTQYF. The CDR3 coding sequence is TGTGCCACCGGACAGGGGACAGATACGCAGTATTTT.

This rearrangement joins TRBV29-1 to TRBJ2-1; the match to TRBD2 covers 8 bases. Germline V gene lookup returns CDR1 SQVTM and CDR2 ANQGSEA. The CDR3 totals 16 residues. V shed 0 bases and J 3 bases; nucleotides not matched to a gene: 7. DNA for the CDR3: TGCAGCGTTGAAGACCCCGGGGGGGAGGGCTACAATGAGCAGTTCTTC. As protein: CSVEDPGGEGYNEQFF.

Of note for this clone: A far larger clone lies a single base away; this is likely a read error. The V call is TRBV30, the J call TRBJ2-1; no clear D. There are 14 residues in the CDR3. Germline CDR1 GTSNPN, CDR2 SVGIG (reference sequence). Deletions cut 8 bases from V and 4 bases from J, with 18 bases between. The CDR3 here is CAGLRHGSYNEQFF. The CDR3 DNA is TGTGCCGGCTTACGACATGGGTCTTACAATGAGCAGTTCTTC.

The CDR3 sequence is CASSESTQGTQYF. CDR3 coding DNA: TGCGCCAGCAGTGAGTCGACTCAGGGTACGCAGTATTTT. This chain connects TRBV10-1 to TRBJ2-3, with D perhaps matching TRBD1 (5 bases). Germline V gene sequence: CDR1 WNHNN, CDR2 SYGVQD (reference sequence). The CDR3 is 13 residues long. V was trimmed by 0 bases and J by 8 bases, leaving 9 bases between them.

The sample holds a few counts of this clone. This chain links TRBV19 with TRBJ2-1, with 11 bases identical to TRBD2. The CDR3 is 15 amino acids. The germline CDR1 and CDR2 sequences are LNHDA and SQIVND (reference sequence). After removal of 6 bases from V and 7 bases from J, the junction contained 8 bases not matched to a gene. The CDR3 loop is CASSPTSGSENEQFF. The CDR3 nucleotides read TGTGCCAGTAGCCCTACTAGCGGGAGTGAGAATGAGCAGTTCTTC.

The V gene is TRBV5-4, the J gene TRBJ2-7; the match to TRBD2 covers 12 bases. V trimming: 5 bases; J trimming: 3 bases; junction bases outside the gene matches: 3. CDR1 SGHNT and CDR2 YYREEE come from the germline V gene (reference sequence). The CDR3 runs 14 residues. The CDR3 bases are TGTGCCAGCAGGCTGACTAGCGGGAGCTACGAGCAGTACTTC. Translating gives CASRLTSGSYEQYF.

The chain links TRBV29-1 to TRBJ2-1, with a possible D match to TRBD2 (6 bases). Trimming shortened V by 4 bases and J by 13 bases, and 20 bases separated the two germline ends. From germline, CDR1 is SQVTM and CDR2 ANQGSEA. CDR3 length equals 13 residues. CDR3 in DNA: TGCAGCGTTGTCGGAGGGCCCAGCTTATCTCAGTTCTTC. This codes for CSVVGGPSLSQFF.

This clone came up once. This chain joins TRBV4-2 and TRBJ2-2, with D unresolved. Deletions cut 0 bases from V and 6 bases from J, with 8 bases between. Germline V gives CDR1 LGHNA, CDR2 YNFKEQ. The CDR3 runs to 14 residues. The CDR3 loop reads CASSQETGSGELFF. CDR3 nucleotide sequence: TGTGCCAGCAGCCAAGAAACGGGTTCCGGGGAGCTGTTTTTT.

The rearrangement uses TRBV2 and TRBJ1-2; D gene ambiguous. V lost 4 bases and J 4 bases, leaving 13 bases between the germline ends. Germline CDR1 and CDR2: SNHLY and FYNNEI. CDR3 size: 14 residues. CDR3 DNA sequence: TGTGCCAGCAGTGGAGGCAGGAGGACCTATGGCTACACCTTC. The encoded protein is CASSGGRRTYGYTF.

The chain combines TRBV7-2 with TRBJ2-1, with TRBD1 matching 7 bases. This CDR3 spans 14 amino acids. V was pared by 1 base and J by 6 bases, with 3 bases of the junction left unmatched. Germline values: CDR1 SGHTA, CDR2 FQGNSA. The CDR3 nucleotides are TGTGCCAGCAGCTTAGAAAGGGGGCTCAATGAGCAGTTCTTC. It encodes CASSLERGLNEQFF.

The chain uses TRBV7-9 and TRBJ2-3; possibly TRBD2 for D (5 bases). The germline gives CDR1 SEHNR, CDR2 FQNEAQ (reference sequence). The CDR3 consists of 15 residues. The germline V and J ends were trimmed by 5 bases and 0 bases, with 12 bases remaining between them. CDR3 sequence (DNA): TGTGCCAGCAGCCCCCTCAGCGGCAGCACAGATACGCAGTATTTT. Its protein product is CASSPLSGSTDTQYF.

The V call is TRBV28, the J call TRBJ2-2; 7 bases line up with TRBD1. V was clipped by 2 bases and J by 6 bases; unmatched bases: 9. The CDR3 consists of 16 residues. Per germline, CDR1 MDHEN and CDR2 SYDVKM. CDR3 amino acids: CASSLTATGWSGELFF. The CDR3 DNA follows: TGTGCCAGCAGTTTAACAGCGACAGGGTGGTCCGGGGAGCTGTTTTTT.